Below, 20 T cell receptor beta chains from the same sample are listed, as sequenced in a study of monozygotic twins with inflammatory bowel disease. TCRdb reanalyzed the 5' RACE reads and collapses them to one entry per CDR3 protein, without DNA. This table lists fewer than 450,000 distinct CDR3 sequences. Sequencing was carried out using blood. The receptors come from a human donor with ulcerative colitis or Crohn's disease, or a healthy co-twin of an affected twin (not recorded which).

The chain couples TRBV5-4 to TRBJ1-3; TCRdb gives TRBD1 as the D gene, but with no DNA this cannot be confirmed. Germline V gene lookup returns CDR1 SGHNT and CDR2 YYREEE (reference sequence). The CDR3 loop spans 15 amino acids. The CDR3 spells CASSSGTGTRNTIYF.

The V gene is TRBV18, the J gene TRBJ1-5. CDR1 KGHSH and CDR2 LQKENI come from the germline V gene. This CDR3 comprises 14 residues. CDR3 sequence reads: CASSPGNSNQPQHF.

This chain uses TRBV6-1 with TRBJ1-5; TCRdb lists TRBD1, though no DNA is available to test this call. CDR1 is MNHNS, CDR2 SASEGT, per germline. This CDR3 spans 13 amino acids. The CDR3 reads CASSRRGNQPQHF.

The chain links TRBV7-9 to TRBJ1-4; there is no DNA to check the TCRdb D call of TRBD1. There are 15 residues in the CDR3. Per germline, CDR1 SEHNR and CDR2 FQNEAQ (reference sequence). The CDR3 spells CASSSTGLRVEKLFF.

This sequence joins TRBV5-1 and TRBJ2-7; TCRdb proposes TRBD1, but this gene call is untestable without DNA. Per the germline V gene, CDR1 is SGHRS and CDR2 is YFSETQ. CDR3 length: 15 residues. The CDR3: CASSQTGQGSYEQYF.

V gene TRBV9 combines with J gene TRBJ1-6. Germline loops: CDR1 SGDLS, CDR2 YYNGEE. The CDR3 sequence is 17 residues long. The CDR3 reads CASSVAPGTFRNSPLHF.

The V gene is TRBV6-1, the J gene TRBJ2-1. From germline, CDR1 is MNHNS and CDR2 SASEGT. This CDR3 is built from 17 residues. The CDR3 region is CASGSLNGSFWGTEQFF.

The chain employs TRBV18 and TRBJ1-1. CDR3 length: 13 residues. CDR1 and CDR2 from the germline V gene are KGHSH and LQKENI. The CDR3 here is CASSPIRDTEAFF.

The chain links TRBV20-1 to TRBJ1-5. CDR1 is DFQATT, CDR2 SNEGSKA, per germline (reference sequence). This CDR3 has 15 amino acids. The CDR3 region is CSARWGEGVNQPQHF.

The genes are TRBV6-5 and TRBJ2-7. Per germline, CDR1 MNHEY and CDR2 SVGAGI. This CDR3 comprises 14 residues. CDR3 protein: CASSYQDPSYEQYF.

The chain combines TRBV4-1 with TRBJ2-3. CDR1 MGHRA and CDR2 YSYEKL come from the germline V gene. This CDR3 region has 14 residues. CDR3 residues: CASSQGWGTDTQYF.

The CDR3 loop is CASSLGSSSGNTIYF. This rearrangement joins TRBV7-2 to TRBJ1-3. Germline values: CDR1 SGHTA, CDR2 FQGNSA. This CDR3 has 15 residues.

This chain connects TRBV24-1 to TRBJ2-2. The germline V gene encodes CDR1 KGHDR and CDR2 SFDVKD. There are 17 residues in the CDR3. The CDR3 spells CATSGPNRFANTGELFF.

V is TRBV28 and J is TRBJ1-2; lacking DNA, the TRBD1 call made by TCRdb goes unchecked. This CDR3 is built from 12 residues. The germline V gene encodes CDR1 MDHEN and CDR2 SYDVKM. The CDR3 here is CASKGQLLGYTF.

CDR3 protein: CASSYGQINNEQFF. The genes are TRBV19 and TRBJ2-1; TCRdb designates TRBD1, a call that cannot be tested without DNA. Looked up from germline, CDR1 is LNHDA and CDR2 is SQIVND (reference sequence). CDR3 length: 14 residues.

The V gene is TRBV20-1, the J gene TRBJ2-7; TCRdb reports TRBD2, a call that lacks DNA to check it against. Germline CDR1 DFQATT, CDR2 SNEGSKA (reference sequence). There are 14 residues in the CDR3. The chain's CDR3 is CSANSGGAPFEQYF.

V usage is TRBV25-1 and J usage is TRBJ1-5; TCRdb's D call of TRBD1 is untestable without DNA. Germline V CDR1 and CDR2: MGHDK, SYGVNS. The CDR3 length is 16 residues. The CDR3 here is CASSGGTLRANQPQHF.

The chain is built from TRBV7-8 and TRBJ2-5; TCRdb's D call, TRBD2, is unchecked because there is no DNA. The CDR3 has 18 amino acids. Germline assignment: CDR1 SGHVS and CDR2 FQNEAQ. The CDR3 sequence: CASSQGQALAGGTETQYF.

CDR3 protein: CASSQTGTGNTIYF. The rearrangement uses TRBV3-1 and TRBJ1-3; the D gene TCRdb calls, TRBD1, cannot be checked with no DNA. Germline values: CDR1 LGHDT, CDR2 YNNKEL (reference sequence). This CDR3 is built from 14 residues.

This chain uses TRBV11-3 with TRBJ2-7; TCRdb returns TRBD1, unconfirmable since there is no DNA. The length of the CDR3 is 16 residues. Germline lookup yields CDR1 SGHNT and CDR2 YENEEA. This CDR3 reads CASSFPLWDRDREQYF. The complete variable domain, with remaining parts taken from reference TRBV11-3 and TRBJ2-7, reads EAGVVQSPRYKIIEKKQPVAFWCNPISGHNTLYWYLQNLGQGPELLIRYENEEAVDDSQLPKDRFSAERLKGVDSTLKIQPAELGDSAVYLCASSFPLWDRDREQYFGPGTRLTVT.